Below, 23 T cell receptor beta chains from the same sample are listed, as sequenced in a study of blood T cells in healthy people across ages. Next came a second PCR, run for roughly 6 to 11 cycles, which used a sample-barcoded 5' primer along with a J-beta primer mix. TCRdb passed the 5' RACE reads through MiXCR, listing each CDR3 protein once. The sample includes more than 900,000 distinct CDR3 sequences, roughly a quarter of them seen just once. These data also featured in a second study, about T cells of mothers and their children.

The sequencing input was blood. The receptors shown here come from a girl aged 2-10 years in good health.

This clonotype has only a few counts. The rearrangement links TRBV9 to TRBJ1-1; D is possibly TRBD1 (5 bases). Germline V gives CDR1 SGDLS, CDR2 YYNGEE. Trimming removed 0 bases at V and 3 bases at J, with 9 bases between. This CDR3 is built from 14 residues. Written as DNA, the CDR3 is TGTGCCAGCAGCGTAGACCAGGGCGACACTGAAGCTTTCTTT. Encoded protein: CASSVDQGDTEAFF.

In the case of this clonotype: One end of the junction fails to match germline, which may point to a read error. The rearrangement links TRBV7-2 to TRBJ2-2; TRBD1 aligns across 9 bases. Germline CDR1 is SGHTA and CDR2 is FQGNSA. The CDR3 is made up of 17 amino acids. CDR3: CASSFTGGAIVTGELFF. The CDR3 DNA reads TGTGCCAGCAGCTTTACAGGGGGCGCGATAGTCACCGGGGAGCTGTTCTTT. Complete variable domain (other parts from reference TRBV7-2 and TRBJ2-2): GAGVSQSPSNKVTEKGKDVELRCDPISGHTALYWYRQSLGQGLEFLIYFQGNSAPDKSGLPSDRFSAERTGGSVSTLTIQRTQQEDSAVYLCASSFTGGAIVTGELFFGEGSRLTVL.

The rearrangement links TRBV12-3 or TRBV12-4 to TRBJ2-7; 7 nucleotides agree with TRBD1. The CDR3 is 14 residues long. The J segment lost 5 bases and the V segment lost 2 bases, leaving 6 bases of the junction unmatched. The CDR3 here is CASSLSRGINEQYF. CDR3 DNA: TGTGCCAGCAGTTTAAGCAGGGGGATCAACGAGCAGTACTTC.

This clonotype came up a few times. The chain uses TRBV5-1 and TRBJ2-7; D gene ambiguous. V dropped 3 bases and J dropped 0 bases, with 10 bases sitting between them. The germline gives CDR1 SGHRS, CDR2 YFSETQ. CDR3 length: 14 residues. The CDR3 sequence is CASSSAPSSYEQYF. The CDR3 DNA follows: TGCGCCAGCAGCTCGGCCCCTAGCTCCTACGAGCAGTACTTC.

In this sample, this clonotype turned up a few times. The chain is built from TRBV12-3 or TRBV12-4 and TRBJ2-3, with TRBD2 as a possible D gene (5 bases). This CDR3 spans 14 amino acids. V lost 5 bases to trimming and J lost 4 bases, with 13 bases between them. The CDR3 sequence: CASSTGWESDTQYF. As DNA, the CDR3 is TGTGCCAGCAGTACCGGTTGGGAGTCAGATACGCAGTATTTT.

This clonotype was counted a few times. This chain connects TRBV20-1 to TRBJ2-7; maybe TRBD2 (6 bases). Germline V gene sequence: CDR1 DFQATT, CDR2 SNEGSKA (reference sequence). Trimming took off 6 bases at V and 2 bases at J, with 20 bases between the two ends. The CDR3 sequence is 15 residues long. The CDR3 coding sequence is TGCAGTGCGGGTGGTGCCGGGACTGACACCTACGAGCAGTACTTC. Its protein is CSAGGAGTDTYEQYF.

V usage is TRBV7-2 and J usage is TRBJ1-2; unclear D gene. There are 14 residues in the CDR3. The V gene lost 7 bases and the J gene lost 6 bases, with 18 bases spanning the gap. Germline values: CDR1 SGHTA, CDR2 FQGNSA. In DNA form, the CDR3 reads TGTGCCAGCAAGCCCTCCGGGCGGATCGATGGCTACACCTTC. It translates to CASKPSGRIDGYTF.

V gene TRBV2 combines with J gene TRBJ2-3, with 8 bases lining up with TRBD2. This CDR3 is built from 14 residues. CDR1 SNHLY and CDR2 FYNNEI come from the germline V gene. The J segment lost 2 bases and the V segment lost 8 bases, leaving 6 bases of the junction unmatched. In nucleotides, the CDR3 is TGTGCCAGCTCTACTAGCGGATTCACAGATACGCAGTATTTT. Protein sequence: CASSTSGFTDTQYF.

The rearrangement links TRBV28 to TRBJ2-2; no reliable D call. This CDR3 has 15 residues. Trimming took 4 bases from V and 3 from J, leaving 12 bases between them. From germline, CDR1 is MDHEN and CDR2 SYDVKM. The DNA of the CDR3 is TGTGCCAGCAGTTCCGGGTTGGTTGACACCGGGGAGCTGTTTTTT. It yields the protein CASSSGLVDTGELFF.

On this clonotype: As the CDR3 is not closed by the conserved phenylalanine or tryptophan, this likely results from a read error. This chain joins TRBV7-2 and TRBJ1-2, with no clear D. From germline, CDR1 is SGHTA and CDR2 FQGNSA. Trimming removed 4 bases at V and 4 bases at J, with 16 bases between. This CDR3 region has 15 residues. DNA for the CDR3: TGTGCCAGCAGCTATGAGGGTGGAGAAATCTATGGCTACACCCTC. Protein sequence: CASSYEGGEIYGYTL.

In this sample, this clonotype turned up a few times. For the CDR3, the DNA is TGTGCCAGCAGTTGGTTTGGGGACCCCTCGGTGGAAAAACTGTTTTTT. It specifies CASSWFGDPSVEKLFF. The gene calls are TRBV12-3 or TRBV12-4 and TRBJ1-4, with D tentatively TRBD1 (5 bases). The CDR3 runs to 16 residues. Trimming removed 4 bases from V and 8 bases from J, with 20 bases in between.

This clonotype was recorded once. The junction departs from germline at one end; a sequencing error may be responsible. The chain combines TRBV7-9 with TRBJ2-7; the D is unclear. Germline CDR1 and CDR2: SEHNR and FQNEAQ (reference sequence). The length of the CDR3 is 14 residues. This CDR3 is CASSATAPSYGQYF. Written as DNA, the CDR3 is TGTGCCAGCAGCGCCACGGCGCCCTCCTACGGGCAGTACTTC. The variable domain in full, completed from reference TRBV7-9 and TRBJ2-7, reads DTGVSQNPRHKITKRGQNVTFRCDPISEHNRLYWYRQTLGQGPEFLTYFQNEAQLEKSRLLSDRFSAERPKGSFSTLEIQRTEQGDSAMYLCASSATAPSYGQYFGPGTRLTVT.

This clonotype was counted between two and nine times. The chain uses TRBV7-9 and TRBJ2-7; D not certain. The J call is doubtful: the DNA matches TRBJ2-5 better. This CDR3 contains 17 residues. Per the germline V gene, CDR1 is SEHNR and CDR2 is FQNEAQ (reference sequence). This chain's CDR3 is CASSGLTDEGAQETQYF. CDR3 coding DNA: TGTGCCAGCAGCGGTCTCACAGATGAAGGAGCTCAAGAGACCCAGTACTTC.

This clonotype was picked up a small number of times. The CDR3 sequence is CASRSRGLQETQYF. CDR3 bases: TGCGCCAGCAGATCCCGGGGGTTACAAGAGACCCAGTACTTC. The V call is TRBV5-1, the J call TRBJ2-5; maybe TRBD2 (6 bases). V dropped 5 bases and J dropped 2 bases, with 13 bases sitting between them. Germline V CDR1 and CDR2: SGHRS, YFSETQ. The CDR3 totals 14 residues.

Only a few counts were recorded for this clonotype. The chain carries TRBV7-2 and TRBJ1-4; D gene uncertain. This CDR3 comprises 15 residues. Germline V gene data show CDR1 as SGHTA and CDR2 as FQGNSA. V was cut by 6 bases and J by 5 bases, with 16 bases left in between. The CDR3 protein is CASRRDSSINEKLFF. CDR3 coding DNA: TGTGCCAGCAGGCGGGATTCATCCATAAATGAAAAACTGTTTTTT.

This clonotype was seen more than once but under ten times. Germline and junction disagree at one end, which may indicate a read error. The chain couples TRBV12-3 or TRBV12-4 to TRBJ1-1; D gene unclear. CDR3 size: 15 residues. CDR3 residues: CACSFGLAENTEAFF. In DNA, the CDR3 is TGTGCCTGCAGTTTCGGACTTGCGGAGAACACTGAAGCTTTCTTT.

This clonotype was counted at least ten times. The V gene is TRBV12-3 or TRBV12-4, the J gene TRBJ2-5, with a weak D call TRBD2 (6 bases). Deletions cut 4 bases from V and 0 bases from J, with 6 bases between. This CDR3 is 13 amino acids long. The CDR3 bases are TGTGCCAGCAGTTGGACTAACCAAGAGACCCAGTACTTC. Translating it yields CASSWTNQETQYF.

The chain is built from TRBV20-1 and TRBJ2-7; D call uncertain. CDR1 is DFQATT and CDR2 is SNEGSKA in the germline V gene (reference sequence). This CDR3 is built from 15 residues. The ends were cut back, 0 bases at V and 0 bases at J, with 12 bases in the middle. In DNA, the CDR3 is TGCAGTGCTAGAGATCCGACTTTGAGCTCCTACGAGCAGTACTTC. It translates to CSARDPTLSSYEQYF.

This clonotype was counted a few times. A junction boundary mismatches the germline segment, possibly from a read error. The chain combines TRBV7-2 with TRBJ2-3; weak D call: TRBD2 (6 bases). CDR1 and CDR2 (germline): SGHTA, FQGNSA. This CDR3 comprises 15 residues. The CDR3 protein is CVSSLETGVQDTQYF. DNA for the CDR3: TGTGTCAGCAGCTTAGAAACGGGAGTACAAGATACGCAGTATTTT.

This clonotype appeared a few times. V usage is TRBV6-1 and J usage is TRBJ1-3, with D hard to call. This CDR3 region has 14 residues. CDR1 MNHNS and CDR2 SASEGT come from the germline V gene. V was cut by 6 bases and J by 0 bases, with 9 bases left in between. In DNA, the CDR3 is TGTGCCAGCAGCGAGGGTTTCTCTGGAAACACCATATATTTT. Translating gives CASSEGFSGNTIYF.

The CDR3 DNA is TGTGCCAGCAGCGGCCCTAGCGGGAGCTACGAGCAGTACTTC. Protein: CASSGPSGSYEQYF. The chain links TRBV28 to TRBJ2-7; 10 bases align to TRBD2. The CDR3 runs 14 residues. V trimming: 6 bases; J trimming: 3 bases; junction bases outside the gene matches: 5. CDR1 is MDHEN, CDR2 SYDVKM, per germline.

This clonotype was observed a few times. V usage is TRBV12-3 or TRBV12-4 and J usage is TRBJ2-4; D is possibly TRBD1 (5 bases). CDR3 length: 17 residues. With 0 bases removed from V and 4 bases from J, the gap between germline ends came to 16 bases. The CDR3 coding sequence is TGTGCCAGCAGTTTAGCTAAAGGGGATGGATGGAAAAACATTCAGTACTTC. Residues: CASSLAKGDGWKNIQYF.

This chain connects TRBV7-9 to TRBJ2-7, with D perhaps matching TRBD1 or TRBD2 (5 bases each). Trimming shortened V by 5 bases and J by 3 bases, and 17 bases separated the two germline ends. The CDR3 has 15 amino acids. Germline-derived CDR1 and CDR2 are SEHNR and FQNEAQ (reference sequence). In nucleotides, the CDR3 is TGTGCCAGCAGCGAAATGACGGGACCCCGCTACGAGCAGTACTTC. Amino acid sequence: CASSEMTGPRYEQYF.